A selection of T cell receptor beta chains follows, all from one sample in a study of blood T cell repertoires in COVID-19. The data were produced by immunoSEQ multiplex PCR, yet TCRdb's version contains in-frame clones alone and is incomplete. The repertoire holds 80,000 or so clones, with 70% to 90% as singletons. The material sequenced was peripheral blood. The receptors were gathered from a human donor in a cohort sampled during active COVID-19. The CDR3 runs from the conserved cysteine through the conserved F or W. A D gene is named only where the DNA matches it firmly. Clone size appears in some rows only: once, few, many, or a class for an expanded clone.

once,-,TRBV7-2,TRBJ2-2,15,TGTGCCAGCAGCTTAGCGATCAGGAACACCGGGGAGCTGTTTTTT,CASSLAIRNTGELFF
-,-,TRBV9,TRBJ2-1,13,TGTGCCAGCAGCGCCGGGACTCAGCCCGAGCAGTTCTTC,CASSAGTQPEQFF
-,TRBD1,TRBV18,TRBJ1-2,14,TGTGCCAGCTCACGGCGACAGGGGGCGGACGGCTACACCTTC,CASSRRQGADGYTF
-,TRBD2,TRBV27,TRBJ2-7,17,TGTGCCAGCAGTGGCCCACTAGCGGGAGTCTGGGGGGGCGAGCAGTACTTC,CASSGPLAGVWGGEQYF
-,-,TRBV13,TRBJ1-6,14,TGTGCCAGCAGCTTAGCAGGGGAGTACTCACCCCTCCACTTT,CASSLAGEYSPLHF
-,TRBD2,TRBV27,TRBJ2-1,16,TGTGCCAGCACCTGGCTGGGGCGGGGGGCTGAAAATGAGCAGTTCTTC,CASTWLGRGAENEQFF
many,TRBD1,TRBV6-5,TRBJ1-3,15,TGTGCCAGCAGTTACACAGGGGGCTCTGGAAACACCATATATTTT,CASSYTGGSGNTIYF
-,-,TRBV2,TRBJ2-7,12,TGTGCCAGCGGAGCCCCGACCTACGAGCAGTACTTC,CASGAPTYEQYF
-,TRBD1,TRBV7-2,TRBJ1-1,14,TGTGCCAGCAGCTTCGGGACAGGGAACACTGAAGCTTTCTTT,CASSFGTGNTEAFF
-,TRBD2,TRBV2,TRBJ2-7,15,TGTGCCAGCAGTGACCGACTAGCGGGAGGAAACGAGCAGTACTTC,CASSDRLAGGNEQYF
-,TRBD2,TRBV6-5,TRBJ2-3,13,TGTGCCAGCAGAGCGGGAGGTTCAGATACGCAGTATTTT,CASRAGGSDTQYF
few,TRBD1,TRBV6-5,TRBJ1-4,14,TGTGCCAGCAGTTACCGGGACAGTAATGAAAAACTGTTTTTT,CASSYRDSNEKLFF
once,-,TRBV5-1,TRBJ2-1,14,TGCGCCAGCAGCTTCGTGGACAGCTACAATGAGCAGTTCTTC,CASSFVDSYNEQFF
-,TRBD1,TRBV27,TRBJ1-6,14,TGTGCCAGCAGTGCGGGACAGAATAATTCACCCCTCCACTTT,CASSAGQNNSPLHF
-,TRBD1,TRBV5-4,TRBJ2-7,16,TGTGCCAGCAGCTTGGCGGGGGGACAGGGGGACCACGAGCAGTACTTC,CASSLAGGQGDHEQYF
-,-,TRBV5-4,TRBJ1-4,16,TGTGCCAGCAGCTTCGGGGGGGCTCAAACTAATGAAAAACTGTTTTTT,CASSFGGAQTNEKLFF
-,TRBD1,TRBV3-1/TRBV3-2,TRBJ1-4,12,TGTGCCAGCAGCCCGGGACAGCGAAAACTGTTTTTT,CASSPGQRKLFF
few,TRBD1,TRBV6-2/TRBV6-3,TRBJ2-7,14,TGTGCCAGCAGTTTCTTAGGGACAGACTACGAGCAGTACTTC,CASSFLGTDYEQYF
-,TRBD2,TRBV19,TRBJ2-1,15,TGTGCCAGTAGTTATTCTAGCGGGGGGAGGGATGAGCAGTTCTTC,CASSYSSGGRDEQFF
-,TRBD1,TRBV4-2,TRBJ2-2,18,TGTGCCAGCAGCCGAGAGGCCGGGACAGGGACAGGCACCGGGGAGCTGTTTTTT,CASSREAGTGTGTGELFF
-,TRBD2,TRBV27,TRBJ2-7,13,TGTGCCAGCAGCCGGACTAGCGTCCACGAGCAGTACTTC,CASSRTSVHEQYF
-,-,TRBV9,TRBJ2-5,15,TGTGCCAGCAGCGTGCGCATAGGCCGGGGGGAGACCCAGTACTTC,CASSVRIGRGETQYF